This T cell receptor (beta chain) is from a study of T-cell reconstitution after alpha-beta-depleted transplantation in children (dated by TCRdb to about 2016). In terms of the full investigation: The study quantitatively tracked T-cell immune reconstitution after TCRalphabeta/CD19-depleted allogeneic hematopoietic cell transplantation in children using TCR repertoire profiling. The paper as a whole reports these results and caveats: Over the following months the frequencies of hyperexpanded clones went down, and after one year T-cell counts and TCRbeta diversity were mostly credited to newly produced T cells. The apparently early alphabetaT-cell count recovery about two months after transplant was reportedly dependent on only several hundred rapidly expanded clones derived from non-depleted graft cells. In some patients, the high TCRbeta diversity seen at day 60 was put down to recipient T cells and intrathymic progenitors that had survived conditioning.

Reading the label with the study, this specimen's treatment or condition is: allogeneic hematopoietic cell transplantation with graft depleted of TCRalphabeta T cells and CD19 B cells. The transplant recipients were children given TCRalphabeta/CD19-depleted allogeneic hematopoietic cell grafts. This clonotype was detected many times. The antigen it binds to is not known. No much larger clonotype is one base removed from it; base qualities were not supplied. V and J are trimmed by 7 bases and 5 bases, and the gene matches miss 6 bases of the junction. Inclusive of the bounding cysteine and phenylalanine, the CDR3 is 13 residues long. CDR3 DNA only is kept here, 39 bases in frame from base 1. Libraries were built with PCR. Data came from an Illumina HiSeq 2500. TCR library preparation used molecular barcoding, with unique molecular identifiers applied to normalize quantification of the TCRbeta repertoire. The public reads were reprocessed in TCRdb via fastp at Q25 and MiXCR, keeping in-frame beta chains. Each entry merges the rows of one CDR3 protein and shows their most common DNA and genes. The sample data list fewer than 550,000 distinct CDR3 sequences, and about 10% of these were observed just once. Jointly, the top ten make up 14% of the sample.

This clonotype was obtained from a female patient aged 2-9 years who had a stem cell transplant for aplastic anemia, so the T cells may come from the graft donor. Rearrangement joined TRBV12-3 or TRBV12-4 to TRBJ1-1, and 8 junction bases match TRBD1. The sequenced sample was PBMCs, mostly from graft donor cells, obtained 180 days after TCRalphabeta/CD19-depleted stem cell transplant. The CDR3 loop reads CASKQGGRTEAFF. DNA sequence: TGTGCCAGCAAACAGGGGGGAAGAACTGAAGCTTTCTTT.